This T cell receptor beta chain was identified in a study of vaccination effects on CD4 cells after COVID-19 (dated by TCRdb to 2021 to 2024). About the study as a whole: In the ViraFEST assay, PBMC were stimulated with viral peptide pools, and TCR sequencing was then used to find antigen-specific CD4+ T cell clonotypes based on their expansion. The study compared SARS-CoV-2 spike-specific CD4+ TCR repertoires before and after mRNA vaccination in COVID-19 convalescent patients and infection-naive vaccine recipients. Cultures from other donors in the study were sequenced using the Oncomine TCR Beta short-read assay on an Illumina iSeq 100. A few million PBMC per well were cultured in IMDM with about 5.1% human AB serum, 10 IU/ml IL-2 and gentamicin, plus 10 ug/ml peptides. Altogether, some ten COVID-19 convalescent patients and a few SARS-CoV-2-naive healthy vaccine recipients made up the full study. Two doses of either the BNT162b2 or the mRNA-1273 mRNA SARS-CoV-2 vaccine were administered to participants. What the work shows at the level of the full study, not this receptor alone: The study was limited by a small number of convalescent patients, and early post-infection timepoints were lacking. At late post-vaccination timepoints, both infection-induced and vaccine-induced clones showed marked clonal contraction, consistent with waning T cell responses. In healthy vaccine recipients, vaccine-induced clones were almost all SARS-CoV-2 mono-reactive, with only 1 of 255 being cross-reactive with common cold coronaviruses.

After more than nine days of culture, CD4+ T cells were isolated with the EasySep CD4+ T cell isolation kit. None of the healthy vaccine recipients had a prior SARS-CoV-2 infection, which was confirmed by nucleocapsid antibody tests that came back negative both before and after vaccination. Half of the culture medium was replaced with fresh IL-2-containing medium on days 3 and 7. Each peptide stimulation condition was cultured in triplicate wells unless otherwise noted. PBMC were separated from whole blood using Ficoll-Paque Plus gradient centrifugation and were then either cryopreserved at -140C or used fresh. The QIAamp micro DNA kit was used to extract genomic DNA from the cultured CD4+ T cells. Library creation used the immunoSEQ multiplex PCR assay. DNA from the CD4+ T cells that had been cultured and isolated underwent TCR beta CDR3 sequencing. For the original study's pipeline: The analysis removed non-productive TCR sequences, trimmed reads to the CDR3 region, and retained only CDR3s that were 7 or more amino acids long. The MANAFEST web app was used to identify antigen-specific clonotypes by comparing expansion in peptide wells with expansion in reference cultures. To be called positive, a clone needed expansion at FDR<0.05 compared with the reference and with all other wells, an odds ratio greater than 5, and a frequency greater than 0.1% in two replicate wells. Cross-reactive clonotypes were defined as significantly expanded in SARS-CoV-2 spike wells and in at least one common cold coronavirus spike condition. CDR3 similarity was assessed by Levenshtein distance using the stringdist R package, and unrooted trees were constructed with ape in R 3.6.1. The clones in this table, taken by TCRdb from immuneACCESS, are in-frame only. Not every clone is retained; where verified, under half of the shortfall comes from an unresolved V gene, and the cause of the rest is unknown. V, J and clone size are taken as reported in that table, and D and trimming were inferred from the DNA itself. This sample comprises tens of thousands of clones, roughly two thirds of them detected only once. 4% to 5% of the sample is taken by the ten largest.

This clone was counted between two and nine times. The antigen it binds to is not known. No much larger clone exists at a distance of one base, and base qualities are not known. The source of this sequence is a human donor who received a COVID-19 vaccine. The input for sequencing was CD4+ T cells from PBMCs cultured without peptide, taken before COVID-19 vaccination.

The CDR3 in this case is CASSYAQGAEAFF. The sequence in DNA is TGTGCCAGCAGTTACGCACAGGGGGCTGAAGCTTTCTTT. The receptor chain draws on TRBV6-5 and TRBJ1-1, and 8 junctional nucleotides match TRBD1. Ends trimmed: V by 2 bases, J by 6 bases; bases unmatched to a gene: 2. Via the germline V gene, CDR1 is MNHEY and CDR2 SVGAGI. Counted from cysteine to phenylalanine, this CDR3 has 13 amino acids. The kept DNA is CDR3 alone, 39 bases in frame from the first base.